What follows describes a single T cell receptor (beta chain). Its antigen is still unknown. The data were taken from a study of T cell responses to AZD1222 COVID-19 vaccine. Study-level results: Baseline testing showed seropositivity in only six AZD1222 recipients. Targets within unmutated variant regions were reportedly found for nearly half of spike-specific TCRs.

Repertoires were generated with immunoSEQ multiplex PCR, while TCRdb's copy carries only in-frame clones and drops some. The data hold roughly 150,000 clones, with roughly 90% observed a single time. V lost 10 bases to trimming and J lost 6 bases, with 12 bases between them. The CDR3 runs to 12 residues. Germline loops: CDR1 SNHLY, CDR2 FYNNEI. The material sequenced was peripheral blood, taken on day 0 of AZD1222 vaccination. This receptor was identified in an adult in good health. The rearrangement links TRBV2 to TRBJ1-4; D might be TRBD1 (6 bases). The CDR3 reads CATQRQDEKLFF. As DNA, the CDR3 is TGTGCCACCCAAAGACAGGATGAAAAACTGTTTTTT.